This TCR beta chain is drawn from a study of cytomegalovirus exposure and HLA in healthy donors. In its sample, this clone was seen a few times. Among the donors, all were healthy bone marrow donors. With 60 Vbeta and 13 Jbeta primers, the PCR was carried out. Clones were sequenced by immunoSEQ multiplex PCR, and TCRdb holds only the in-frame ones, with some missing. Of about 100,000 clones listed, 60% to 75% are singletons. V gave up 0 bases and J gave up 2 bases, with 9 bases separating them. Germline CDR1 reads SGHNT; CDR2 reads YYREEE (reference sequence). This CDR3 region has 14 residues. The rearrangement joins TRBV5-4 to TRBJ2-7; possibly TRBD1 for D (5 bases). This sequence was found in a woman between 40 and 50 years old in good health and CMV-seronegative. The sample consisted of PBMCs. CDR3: CASSLGGAAYEQYF. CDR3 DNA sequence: TGTGCCAGCAGCTTGGGTGGGGCAGCCTACGAGCAGTACTTC.